The clone carrying this TCR beta chain has a count of ten or more. Individual cDNA molecules received unique molecular identifiers. Each CDR3 protein is one row after TCRdb ran MiXCR on the 5' RACE reads. The sample consists of approximately 70,000 distinct CDR3 sequences, 10% to 15% of them appearing once. The CDR3 sequence is 18 residues long. V lost 0 bases and J lost 0, with 16 bases in between. The data were taken from a study of early T cells in non-severe SARS-CoV-2 infection. Looking at the study overall: Alpha and beta chains were unpaired, from unsorted whole-blood bulk RNA.

The rearrangement joins TRBV12-3 or TRBV12-4 to TRBJ2-3; possible D gene TRBD2, 6 bases. Material for sequencing was whole blood. This clonotype was obtained from an adult who was a healthcare worker with PCR-confirmed SARS-CoV-2 infection or an uninfected control (not recorded which). The CDR3 region has the DNA TGTGCCAGCAGTTTAGCGTTTCTAGCGAGAACTAGCACAGATACGCAGTATTTT. Its translation is CASSLAFLARTSTDTQYF.